This T cell receptor (beta chain) is drawn from a study of T cells after posttransplantation cyclophosphamide. This clone was seen ten or more times. V shed 3 bases and J shed 6 bases, with 13 bases lying between them. CDR1 and CDR2 from the germline V gene are LNHDA and SQIVND (reference sequence). The CDR3 runs to 14 residues. Produced via immunoSEQ multiplex PCR; TCRdb's table is partial and in-frame only. The sample presents about 30,000 clones, none singletons. The origin of this receptor is an older woman in good health, CMV-negative, and a related stem cell transplant donor. The rearrangement joins TRBV19 to TRBJ2-3, with D perhaps TRBD2 (7 bases). The sample consisted of PBMCs. The CDR3 loop reads CASSIPGGGDTQYF. The CDR3 DNA reads TGTGCCAGTAGTATTCCTGGGGGGGGCGATACGCAGTATTTT.